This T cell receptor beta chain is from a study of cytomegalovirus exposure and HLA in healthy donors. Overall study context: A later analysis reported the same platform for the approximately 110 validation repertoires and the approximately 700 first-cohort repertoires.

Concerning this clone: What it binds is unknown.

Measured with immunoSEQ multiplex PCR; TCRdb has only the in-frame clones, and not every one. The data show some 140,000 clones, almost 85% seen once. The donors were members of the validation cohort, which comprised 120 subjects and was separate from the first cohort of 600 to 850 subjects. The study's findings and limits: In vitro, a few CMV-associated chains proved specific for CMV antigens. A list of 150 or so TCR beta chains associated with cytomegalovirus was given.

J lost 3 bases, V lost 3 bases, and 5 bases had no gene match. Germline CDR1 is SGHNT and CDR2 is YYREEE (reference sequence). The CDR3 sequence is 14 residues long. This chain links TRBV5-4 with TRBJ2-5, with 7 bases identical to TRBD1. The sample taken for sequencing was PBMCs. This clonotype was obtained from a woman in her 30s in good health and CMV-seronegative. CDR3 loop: CASSSPTGKETQYF. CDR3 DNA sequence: TGTGCCAGCAGCTCCCCGACAGGGAAAGAGACCCAGTACTTC.